This is a list of T cell receptor beta chains from one sample in a study of PD-L1 blockade in urothelial cancer. TCRdb's copy holds only in-frame clones and misses some; the assay was immunoSEQ multiplex PCR. The sample contains approximately 100,000 clones, approximately 90% of which appear only once. The sample was PBMCs, taken around atezolizumab (anti-PD-L1) treatment. These receptors were taken from an elderly woman with urothelial cancer. Each CDR3 is given with its conserved first and last residue. The order of the fields is D gene, clone size, V gene, J gene, CDR3 protein, CDR3 DNA. D genes are given only for firm matches. The listing skips clone size in some rows; elsewhere it reads once, few, many or a size class.

d_gene: TRBD2
abundance: NA
v_gene: TRBV6-1
j_gene: TRBJ2-7
CDR3aa: CASGGLASYEQYF
CDR3nt: TGTGCCAGCGGAGGACTAGCATCCTACGAGCAGTACTTC

d_gene: TRBD1
abundance: few
v_gene: TRBV18
j_gene: TRBJ2-3
CDR3aa: CASSQTGADTQYF
CDR3nt: TGTGCCAGCTCACAAACAGGGGCAGATACGCAGTATTTT

d_gene: TRBD2
abundance: NA
v_gene: TRBV6-1
j_gene: TRBJ2-2
CDR3aa: CASSEAGPSGRITGELFF
CDR3nt: TGTGCCAGCAGTGAAGCTGGTCCAAGCGGGAGAATCACCGGGGAGCTGTTTTTT

d_gene: TRBD1
abundance: NA
v_gene: TRBV9
j_gene: TRBJ2-2
CDR3aa: CASSVDWIGRGRTGELFF
CDR3nt: TGTGCCAGCAGCGTAGACTGGATTGGCAGGGGGCGGACCGGGGAGCTGTTTTTT

d_gene: NA
abundance: NA
v_gene: TRBV30
j_gene: TRBJ1-1
CDR3aa: CAWAAGYATEAFF
CDR3nt: TGTGCCTGGGCGGCGGGGTACGCGACCGAAGCTTTCTTT

d_gene: NA
abundance: NA
v_gene: TRBV5-6
j_gene: TRBJ2-1
CDR3aa: CASSLPPGPYNEQFF
CDR3nt: TGTGCCAGCAGCCTCCCCCCCGGTCCTTACAATGAGCAGTTCTTC

d_gene: NA
abundance: NA
v_gene: TRBV6-4
j_gene: TRBJ2-1
CDR3aa: CASSDSWAGLGQFF
CDR3nt: TGTGCCAGCAGTGACTCATGGGCTGGGTTGGGGCAGTTCTTC

d_gene: NA
abundance: NA
v_gene: TRBV27
j_gene: TRBJ2-7
CDR3aa: CASSLRGYNYEQYF
CDR3nt: TGTGCCAGCAGTTTAAGGGGCTACAACTACGAGCAGTACTTC

d_gene: TRBD1
abundance: NA
v_gene: TRBV19
j_gene: TRBJ1-2
CDR3aa: CASSADRGATGGYTF
CDR3nt: TGTGCCAGTAGTGCAGACAGGGGAGCGACGGGTGGCTACACCTTC

d_gene: TRBD1
abundance: NA
v_gene: TRBV18
j_gene: TRBJ1-3
CDR3aa: CASSRNRGNPGNTIYF
CDR3nt: TGTGCCAGCTCACGGAACAGGGGTAACCCTGGAAACACCATATATTTT